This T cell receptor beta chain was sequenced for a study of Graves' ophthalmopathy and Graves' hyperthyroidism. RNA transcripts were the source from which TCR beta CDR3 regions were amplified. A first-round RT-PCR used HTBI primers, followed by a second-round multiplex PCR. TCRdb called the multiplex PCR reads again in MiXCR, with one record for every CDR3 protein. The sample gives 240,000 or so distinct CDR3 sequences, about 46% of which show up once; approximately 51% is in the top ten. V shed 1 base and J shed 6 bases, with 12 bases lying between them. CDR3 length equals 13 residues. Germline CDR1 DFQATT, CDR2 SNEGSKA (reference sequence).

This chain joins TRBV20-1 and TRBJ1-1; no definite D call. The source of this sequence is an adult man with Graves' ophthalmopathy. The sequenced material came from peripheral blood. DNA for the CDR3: TGCAGTGCTAGAGTGCCCGGAGGAGCTGAAGCTTTCTTT. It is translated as CSARVPGGAEAFF.